A single sample gave rise to the 22 T cell receptor beta chains below, sequenced in a study of T-cell memory formation after mild COVID-19. TCRdb re-called the 5' RACE reads with MiXCR, one entry per CDR3 protein. This sample has 65,000 to 100,000 distinct CDR3 sequences, with around 13% found just once. The sequencing sample was made of PBMCs or a T cell subset sorted from them (not recorded which). The receptors were sampled from a man aged 18-30 years who had mild COVID-19 (a few samples of this study predate the infection). Cell type and time point are not known.

The chain has TRBV20-1 and TRBJ2-5, with D perhaps being TRBD1 or TRBD2 (6 bases each). CDR1 is DFQATT, CDR2 SNEGSKA, per germline (reference sequence). The CDR3 sequence is 17 residues long. V was trimmed by 3 bases and J by 5 bases, leaving 25 bases between them. CDR3 sequence reads: CSARESLRGAVIETQYF. CDR3 DNA: TGCAGTGCTAGGGAAAGTTTAAGGGGGGCTGTGATTGAGACCCAGTACTTC.

The chain has TRBV7-9 and TRBJ1-2, with D maybe TRBD1 (5 bases). Germline CDR1 SEHNR, CDR2 FQNEAQ (reference sequence). V gave up 4 bases and J gave up 7 bases, with 7 bases separating them. The length of the CDR3 is 11 residues. CDR3 loop: CASSSGLGYTF. Here the CDR3 DNA reads TGTGCCAGCAGCTCGGGACTTGGCTACACCTTC.

A few counts support this clonotype. The chain couples TRBV14 to TRBJ2-7; a weak D match, TRBD1 (5 bases). Germline CDR1 SGHDN, CDR2 FVKESK. The ends were cut back, 1 base at V and 1 base at J, with 17 bases in the middle. The CDR3 spans 17 residues. The CDR3: CASSQAYHRSNSYEQYF. CDR3 nucleotide sequence: TGTGCCAGCAGCCAAGCCTACCACAGGTCTAATTCCTACGAGCAGTACTTC.

This clonotype showed up just a few times. This chain uses TRBV3-1 with TRBJ2-3; 14 bases fit TRBD2. The CDR3 consists of 19 residues. The V gene's germline CDR1 is LGHDT and CDR2 YNNKEL (reference sequence). Unmatched junction bases numbered 8, after V lost 0 bases and J lost 3 bases. The CDR3 DNA reads as TGTGCCAGCAGCCAAGATATGCGACTAGCGGGGGGGCTGACAGATACGCAGTATTTT. It translates to CASSQDMRLAGGLTDTQYF.

The chain combines TRBV19 with TRBJ2-7; D gene unclear. V gave up 5 bases and J gave up 0 bases, with 17 bases separating them. Germline V gene sequence: CDR1 LNHDA, CDR2 SQIVND (reference sequence). The CDR3 is made up of 16 amino acids. The CDR3 spells CASSAAERWGSYEQYF. CDR3 nucleotide sequence: TGTGCCAGTAGTGCCGCCGAACGCTGGGGCTCCTACGAGCAGTACTTC.

The chain links TRBV4-3 to TRBJ1-5, with D possibly being TRBD1 (5 bases). V lost 0 bases and J lost 3, with 15 bases in between. The CDR3 is 17 amino acids. Germline V gene data show CDR1 as LGHNA and CDR2 as YSLEER. The CDR3, as DNA: TGCGCCAGCAGCCAAGAGAGGGGCGGAAGGGCCAATCAGCCCCAGCATTTT. Translation gives CASSQERGGRANQPQHF.

The genes are TRBV12-3 or TRBV12-4 and TRBJ1-1; 7 bases line up with TRBD1. CDR3 length equals 13 residues. The V segment lost 2 bases and the J segment 6 bases; nucleotides outside the gene matches: 3. The CDR3 DNA reads as TGTGCCAGCAGTTTATCGGGACAGTCTGAAGCTTTCTTT. Translation: CASSLSGQSEAFF.

This clonotype was observed many times. V gene TRBV14 combines with J gene TRBJ2-3; TRBD2 matches 10 bases. This CDR3 spans 17 amino acids. Germline CDR1 reads SGHDN; CDR2 reads FVKESK. The trim removed 2 bases at V and 1 base at J, leaving 6 bases unmatched. The CDR3 DNA sequence: TGTGCCAGCAGCCAATCCACCGGGACTAGCGGCACAGATACGCAGTATTTT. Amino acids: CASSQSTGTSGTDTQYF.

This clonotype was seen a few times. The CDR3 here is CASGLGEIQETQYF. The CDR3 DNA is TGTGCTAGTGGTTTGGGGGAGATACAAGAGACCCAGTACTTC. V gene TRBV12-5 combines with J gene TRBJ2-5; D is possibly TRBD2 (5 bases). Germline assignment: CDR1 LGHNT and CDR2 FRNRAP. The CDR3 length is 14 residues. V shed 1 base and J shed 2 bases, with 8 bases lying between them.

The chain is built from TRBV7-9 and TRBJ1-4; perhaps TRBD1 as D (5 bases). V was pared by 1 base and J by 10 bases, with 16 bases between. CDR3 length: 15 residues. Per germline, CDR1 SEHNR and CDR2 FQNEAQ (reference sequence). The CDR3: CASSLVAGETGKLFF. The CDR3 DNA reads TGTGCCAGCAGCTTAGTGGCGGGGGAAACGGGAAAACTGTTTTTT. Full variable domain (remainder filled in from reference TRBV7-9 and TRBJ1-4): DTGVSQNPRHKITKRGQNVTFRCDPISEHNRLYWYRQTLGQGPEFLTYFQNEAQLEKSRLLSDRFSAERPKGSFSTLEIQRTEQGDSAMYLCASSLVAGETGKLFFGSGTQLSVL.

This chain joins TRBV5-1 and TRBJ2-7; a weak D match, TRBD1 (5 bases). Germline CDR1 is SGHRS and CDR2 is YFSETQ. This CDR3 contains 15 residues. V shed 3 bases and J shed 2 bases, with 15 bases lying between them. Here the CDR3 reads CASSYAPTGPYEQYF. CDR3 DNA: TGCGCCAGCAGCTACGCCCCCACAGGACCCTACGAGCAGTACTTC.

This clonotype was detected many times. This chain connects TRBV6-2 or TRBV6-3 to TRBJ2-7, with no clear D. CDR3 length: 14 amino acids. Trimming left V 2 bases short and J 2 bases short, with 10 bases between. CDR1 and CDR2 from the germline V gene are MNHEY and SVGEGT. The CDR3 reads CASSYDTTTYEQYV. In DNA form, the CDR3 reads TGTGCCAGCAGTTACGATACCACTACCTACGAGCAGTACGTC.

Ten or more counts support this clonotype. This chain connects TRBV20-1 to TRBJ2-1, with D tentatively TRBD2 (6 bases). The V and J ends lost 0 bases and 5 bases respectively, with 8 bases between them. This CDR3 contains 13 residues. The germline CDR1 and CDR2 sequences are DFQATT and SNEGSKA (reference sequence). CDR3 sequence: CSARDGTHNEQFF. The CDR3 nucleotides read TGCAGTGCTAGAGATGGGACTCACAATGAGCAGTTCTTC.

The chain has TRBV27 and TRBJ2-5; D tentatively reads TRBD1 or TRBD2 (5 bases each). V gave up 6 bases and J gave up 5 bases, with 16 bases separating them. CDR1 and CDR2 (germline): MNHEY, SMNVEV (reference sequence). The CDR3 runs 14 residues. The CDR3 is CASRTGQAGETQYF. As DNA, the CDR3 is TGTGCCAGCAGGACGGGGCAAGCCGGGGAGACCCAGTACTTC.

The sample holds a few counts of this clonotype. The genes are TRBV6-1 and TRBJ2-2; 12 bases match TRBD2. Germline V lookup: CDR1 MNHNS, CDR2 SASEGT. The CDR3 has 20 amino acids. V trimming: 4 bases; J trimming: 0 bases; junction bases outside the gene matches: 12. The CDR3 region has the DNA TGTGCCAGCAGTGCCAGACTAGCGGGGGCCGTTTACCCGAACACCGGGGAGCTGTTTTTT. Its translation: CASSARLAGAVYPNTGELFF.

This chain links TRBV6-2 or TRBV6-3 with TRBJ1-5; 9 bases match TRBD1. V was pared by 2 bases and J by 3 bases, with 5 bases of the junction left unmatched. Per the germline V gene, CDR1 is MNHEY and CDR2 is SVGEGT. This CDR3 contains 16 residues. Here the CDR3 DNA reads TGTGCCAGCAGTTACCAGGACAGGGGTTACAATCAGCCCCAGCATTTT. Protein product: CASSYQDRGYNQPQHF.

The CDR3 is CASSVAPWGAMNTEAFF. The CDR3 DNA is TGTGCCAGCAGCGTAGCCCCTTGGGGGGCCATGAACACTGAAGCTTTCTTT. The V gene is TRBV9, the J gene TRBJ1-1, with D possibly matching TRBD1 (6 bases). This CDR3 contains 17 residues. The V end lost 0 bases, the J end lost 0 bases, and 15 bases lay between the germline ends. The germline V gene encodes CDR1 SGDLS and CDR2 YYNGEE.

The chain has TRBV28 and TRBJ2-2; TRBD1 aligns across 8 bases. Germline-derived CDR1 and CDR2 are MDHEN and SYDVKM. V lost 6 bases, J lost 0 bases, and 3 bases stayed unmatched. The CDR3 is 15 residues long. The CDR3 nucleotides are TGTGCCAGCAGGCCGGACAGGGCGAACACCGGGGAGCTGTTTTTT. This encodes CASRPDRANTGELFF.

The chain has TRBV6-5 and TRBJ1-1, with D possibly being TRBD1 (5 bases). This CDR3 is built from 16 residues. From germline, CDR1 is MNHEY and CDR2 SVGAGI. The ends were cut back, 6 bases at V and 3 bases at J, with 20 bases in the middle. The chain's CDR3 is CASSPGGGWWDTEAFF. CDR3 nucleotide sequence: TGTGCCAGCAGCCCCGGGGGAGGGTGGTGGGACACTGAAGCTTTCTTT.

V and J are TRBV4-1 and TRBJ1-5, with D unresolved. Germline CDR1 reads MGHRA; CDR2 reads YSYEKL. CDR3 length equals 13 residues. The germline V and J ends were trimmed by 3 bases and 7 bases, with 10 bases remaining between them. The CDR3 spells CASSQDLWQPQHF. CDR3 sequence (DNA): TGCGCCAGCAGCCAGGACCTATGGCAGCCCCAGCATTTT.

This clonotype showed up many times. V gene TRBV19 combines with J gene TRBJ2-2; 10 bases line up with TRBD2. Per the germline V gene, CDR1 is LNHDA and CDR2 is SQIVND (reference sequence). V was pared by 8 bases and J by 7 bases, with 10 bases of the junction left unmatched. CDR3 length: 15 residues. Here the CDR3 reads CASCPSGGAVGELFF. CDR3 sequence (DNA): TGTGCCAGTTGCCCAAGCGGGGGGGCCGTCGGGGAGCTGTTTTTT.

At least ten counts were recorded for this clonotype. This chain uses TRBV29-1 with TRBJ2-3, with D perhaps TRBD1 or TRBD2 (5 bases each). Trimming took off 4 bases at V and 1 base at J, with 15 bases between the two ends. The CDR3 sequence is 15 residues long. CDR1 and CDR2 from the germline V gene are SQVTM and ANQGSEA. The CDR3 nucleotides read TGCAGCGTTGGGGACCGATCTAAGGGCACAGATACGCAGTATTTT. Protein sequence: CSVGDRSKGTDTQYF.